The 19 T cell receptor beta chains in this list originate from one sample, sequenced in a study of technical replicates of blood from a handful of donors. Sequenced by immunoSEQ multiplex PCR; TCRdb stores in-frame clones only, minus some. The sample carries tens of thousands of clones, approximately 97% recorded once. The sample was T cells isolated from PBMCs. Receptor source: a human donor in good health.

The sample holds one count of this clone. The chain recombines TRBV30 with TRBJ2-1; 10 nucleotides match TRBD2. The ends lost 4 bases at V and 0 bases at J; junction bases unmatched: 3. This CDR3 comprises 15 residues. Germline values: CDR1 GTSNPN, CDR2 SVGIG (reference sequence). CDR3 protein: CAWKAGGSSYNEQFF. CDR3 bases: TGTGCCTGGAAAGCGGGAGGGAGCTCCTACAATGAGCAGTTCTTC.

The chain couples TRBV19 to TRBJ2-5; 10 nucleotides line up with TRBD2. Germline lookup yields CDR1 LNHDA and CDR2 SQIVND (reference sequence). There are 15 residues in the CDR3. Trimming took 4 bases from V and 4 from J; bases not matched to a gene: 6. Here the CDR3 reads CASSTIAGGAETQYF. CDR3 nucleotide sequence: TGTGCCAGTAGTACGATAGCGGGAGGAGCAGAGACCCAGTACTTC.

The V and J genes are TRBV9 and TRBJ2-3, with D maybe TRBD2 (5 bases). CDR1 and CDR2 from the germline V gene are SGDLS and YYNGEE. CDR3 length: 15 amino acids. V gave up 0 bases and J gave up 1 base, with 9 bases separating them. The CDR3 sequence is CASSVGLRGTDTQYF. The CDR3 DNA follows: TGTGCCAGCAGCGTAGGATTGAGGGGCACAGATACGCAGTATTTT.

The CDR3 DNA is TGTGCCAGCAGTGAAAGACAGAGATCTAACTATGGCTACACCTTC. Translation: CASSERQRSNYGYTF. The chain joins TRBV6-1 to TRBJ1-2; a weak D match, TRBD1 (5 bases). The CDR3 loop spans 15 amino acids. Trimming cost V 2 bases and J 0 bases, with 10 bases left between them. Germline V gene sequence: CDR1 MNHNS, CDR2 SASEGT.

The genes are TRBV28 and TRBJ2-6, with D tentatively TRBD1 (6 bases). Germline-derived CDR1 and CDR2 are MDHEN and SYDVKM. The CDR3 length is 16 residues. V was pared by 5 bases and J by 0 bases, with 11 bases between. The CDR3 loop reads CASSPQGPSGANVLTF. In DNA form, the CDR3 reads TGTGCCAGCAGTCCACAGGGCCCCTCTGGGGCCAACGTCCTGACTTTC.

This chain connects TRBV28 to TRBJ2-2; the D is unclear. Germline CDR1 MDHEN, CDR2 SYDVKM. Trimming took off 1 base at V and 4 bases at J, with 7 bases between the two ends. CDR3 length: 14 residues. The DNA of the CDR3 is TGTGCCAGCAGTTTATCCCTAGGCACCGGGGAGCTGTTTTTT. This translates into CASSLSLGTGELFF.

This clone showed up just once. The V gene is TRBV5-1, the J gene TRBJ1-1, with D possibly being TRBD1 (6 bases). Germline V lookup: CDR1 SGHRS, CDR2 YFSETQ. The CDR3 covers 14 residues. V lost 0 bases and J lost 4, with 10 bases in between. This chain's CDR3 is CASSLGGLGTEAFF. The CDR3, as DNA: TGCGCCAGCAGCTTGGGGGGGCTCGGCACTGAAGCTTTCTTT.

The V gene is TRBV13, the J gene TRBJ2-5, with 9 nucleotides matching TRBD2. The CDR3 length is 15 residues. The germline CDR1 and CDR2 sequences are PRHDT and FYEKMQ (reference sequence). V dropped 2 bases and J dropped 3; count of bases not matched to a gene: 4. This chain's CDR3 is CASSLWVAGEETQYF. The CDR3 DNA is TGTGCCAGCAGCTTATGGGTAGCGGGGGAAGAGACCCAGTACTTC.

The chain couples TRBV27 to TRBJ2-3; D call uncertain. The germline V gene encodes CDR1 MNHEY and CDR2 SMNVEV (reference sequence). CDR3 length equals 16 residues. V was pared by 1 base and J by 2 bases, with 13 bases between. The CDR3, as DNA: TGTGCCAGCAGTTTATTCGGGTCCCTTATCACAGATACGCAGTATTTT. Translation gives CASSLFGSLITDTQYF.

The chain combines TRBV7-8 with TRBJ1-5; 8 bases are a match to TRBD1. This CDR3 region has 18 residues. Germline V lookup: CDR1 SGHVS, CDR2 FQNEAQ. V shed 0 bases, J shed 4 bases, and the junction held 11 bases outside the gene matches. The DNA for the CDR3 is TGTGCCAGCAGCTTAGCTCGCAGGGGGCTAAACGGTAATCAGCCCCAGCATTTT. Translating it yields CASSLARRGLNGNQPQHF. Looking up the rest from reference TRBV7-8 and TRBJ1-5 gives the full variable domain: GAGVSQSPRYKVAKRGQDVALRCDPISGHVSLFWYQQALGQGPEFLTYFQNEAQLDKSGLPSDRFFAERPEGSVSTLKIQRTQQEDSAVYLCASSLARRGLNGNQPQHFGDGTRLSIL.

The chain has TRBV29-1 and TRBJ2-3, with 9 nucleotides matching TRBD1. Germline V CDR1 and CDR2: SQVTM, ANQGSEA. There are 20 residues in the CDR3. Germline trimming cut 4 bases from V and 4 bases from J; bases unmatched to any gene: 24. The CDR3 is CSVGEDRGTGTPLSADTQYF. In DNA form, the CDR3 reads TGCAGCGTTGGAGAGGATAGGGGGACAGGGACCCCGCTGAGTGCAGATACGCAGTATTTT.

The chain couples TRBV4-1 to TRBJ2-7, with TRBD2 matching 11 bases. V trimming: 0 bases; J trimming: 6 bases; junction bases outside the gene matches: 7. The germline V gene encodes CDR1 MGHRA and CDR2 YSYEKL. The CDR3 runs 16 residues. DNA of the CDR3: TGCGCCAGCAGCCAAGATGTGACTAGCGGGGAGATCGAGCAGTACTTC. Amino acids: CASSQDVTSGEIEQYF.

V usage is TRBV19 and J usage is TRBJ1-1; TRBD1 matches 8 bases. In germline, CDR1 is LNHDA, CDR2 SQIVND (reference sequence). The trim removed 4 bases at V and 6 bases at J, leaving 1 base unmatched. The CDR3 has 12 residues. As DNA, the CDR3 is TGTGCCAGTAGTACGGACAGGGCTGAAGCTTTCTTT. It codes for CASSTDRAEAFF.

CDR3 coding DNA: TGTGCCGCCCACGGTTACTCTGGAAACACCATATATTTT. Amino acids: CAAHGYSGNTIYF. The rearrangement joins TRBV27 to TRBJ1-3; D not certain. Trimming removed 11 bases at V and 0 bases at J, with 11 bases between. The CDR3 runs 13 residues. Per germline, CDR1 MNHEY and CDR2 SMNVEV (reference sequence).

The gene calls are TRBV30 and TRBJ1-1; the D is unclear. Germline V gene lookup returns CDR1 GTSNPN and CDR2 SVGIG (reference sequence). Between the trimmed V and J ends, which lost 5 bases and 11 bases, there was a span of 12 bases. The CDR3 consists of 10 residues. In DNA, the CDR3 is TGTGCCTGGGTTGGTCGTCGGGCTTTCTTT. It is translated as CAWVGRRAFF. Looking up the rest from reference TRBV30 and TRBJ1-1 gives the full variable domain: SQTIHQWPATLVQPVGSPLSLECTVEGTSNPNLYWYRQAAGRGLQLLFYSVGIGQISSEVPQNLSASRPQDRQFILSSKKLLLSDSGFYLCAWVGRRAFFGQGTRLTVV.

The chain uses TRBV6-1 and TRBJ2-7; 10 bases map to TRBD2. The junction had 5 bases not matched to a gene; V was cut back by 5 bases and J by 7 bases. Germline CDR1 MNHNS, CDR2 SASEGT. The CDR3 has 13 residues. The chain's CDR3 is CASSLAGADEQYF. For the CDR3, the DNA is TGTGCCAGCAGTCTAGCGGGAGCTGATGAGCAGTACTTC.

This clone was picked up one time. The rearrangement uses TRBV5-4 and TRBJ2-7; TRBD2 matches at 12 bases. Trimming cost V 4 bases and J 0 bases; bases outside gene matches: 5. This CDR3 has 16 amino acids. CDR1 SGHNT and CDR2 YYREEE come from the germline V gene (reference sequence). CDR3: CASSPATSGSSYEQYF. The CDR3 region has the DNA TGTGCCAGCAGCCCGGCGACTAGCGGGAGCTCCTACGAGCAGTACTTC. Together with reference TRBV5-4 and TRBJ2-7, the CDR3 gives the full variable domain: ETGVTQSPTHLIKTRGQQVTLRCSSQSGHNTVSWYQQALGQGPQFIFQYYREEENGRGNFPPRFSGLQFPNYSSELNVNALELDDSALYLCASSPATSGSSYEQYFGPGTRLTVT.

This sequence joins TRBV5-1 and TRBJ2-5; a possible D gene is TRBD1 (6 bases). The CDR3 length is 14 residues. Trimming took off 2 bases at V and 5 bases at J, with 13 bases between the two ends. Germline V gene sequence: CDR1 SGHRS, CDR2 YFSETQ. CDR3 nucleotides: TGCGCCAGCAGCTTAGGTGGGGGCCTGGAGACCCAGTACTTC. Translated, it gives CASSLGGGLETQYF.

This chain links TRBV5-1 with TRBJ1-2, with 9 bases lining up with TRBD1. Germline CDR1 and CDR2: SGHRS and YFSETQ. J gave up 3 bases and V 4 bases, and 7 bases lay outside the gene matches. This CDR3 is 15 amino acids long. CDR3 sequence reads: CASSPNRGRDYGYTF. CDR3 DNA: TGCGCCAGCAGCCCAAACAGGGGGCGCGACTATGGCTACACCTTC.